This is a list of T cell receptor beta chains from one sample in a study of blood T cell repertoires in COVID-19. The repertoire was sequenced with immunoSEQ multiplex PCR; TCRdb's copy has only in-frame clones and lacks some. Of about 120,000 clones in the sample, roughly four fifths are singletons; the top ten hold around 10%. The sample was peripheral blood. The receptor source for this set is a human donor in a cohort sampled during active COVID-19. CDR3s include the opening cysteine and the closing phenylalanine or tryptophan. D genes are given only for firm matches. Rows may omit the clone size; those that give it use once, few, many or a size class.

>TRBJ2-7|TRBD1|.|TRBV5-5
TGTGCCAGCAGCCTACAGGGGAGTAGTTCCTACGAGCAGTACTTC
CASSLQGSSSYEQYF
>TRBJ1-1|.|.|TRBV5-1
TGCGCCAGCAGCTTGGGGTGGGGCGGGAACACTGAAGCTTTCTTT
CASSLGWGGNTEAFF
>TRBJ2-3|.|.|TRBV12-3/TRBV12-4
TGTGCCAGCAGTTTATGGCCGTTGGCGCAGTATTTT
CASSLWPLAQYF
>TRBJ2-1|.|.|TRBV5-5
TGTGCCAGCAGCTTGGAGTGGGCCGCTTCGGGAGAGCAGTTCTTC
CASSLEWAASGEQFF
>TRBJ2-7|.|few|TRBV6-5
TGTGCCAGCAGTCCAGGGTATAACGAGCAGTACTTC
CASSPGYNEQYF
>TRBJ1-2|.|.|TRBV9
TGTGCCAGACAGGGTCCGCTCTATGGCTACACCTTC
CARQGPLYGYTF
>TRBJ2-1|.|.|TRBV15
TGTGCCACCAGCAGAGATCGGCAGGGCAATGAGCAGTTCTTC
CATSRDRQGNEQFF
>TRBJ2-2|.|.|TRBV29-1
TGCAGCTATTCCAGGGGCAGGACCGGGGAGCTGTTTTTT
CSYSRGRTGELFF
>TRBJ2-1|TRBD1|.|TRBV5-1
TGCGCCAGCAGCTGGGATTCGACAGGGGGATACGAGCAGTTCTTC
CASSWDSTGGYEQFF
>TRBJ2-7|.|.|TRBV15
TGTGCCACCAGCACGGGACTTGCTATGGGCGCTTACGAGCAGTACTTC
CATSTGLAMGAYEQYF
>TRBJ1-5|TRBD1|.|TRBV6-2/TRBV6-3
TGTGCCAGCAGTTACGGGTCCGGGACAGGGGCCACCCGGCCCCAGCATTTT
CASSYGSGTGATRPQHF
>TRBJ1-3|.|.|TRBV28
TGTGCCAGCAGAGGTACGGCCAGGGGAAACACCATATATTTT
CASRGTARGNTIYF
>TRBJ2-7|.|once|TRBV11-2
TGTGCCAGCAGCTTAACATCCTACGAGCAGTACTTC
CASSLTSYEQYF
>TRBJ1-6|.|.|TRBV6-8
TGTGCCAGCAGTGCCAACAGGGATTCACCCCTCCACTTT
CASSANRDSPLHF
>TRBJ1-2|.|.|TRBV29-1
TGCAGCGTTGAAGATCAAGGGGGTATTAGCTACACCTTC
CSVEDQGGISYTF
>TRBJ2-7|.|.|TRBV3-1/TRBV3-2
TGTGCCAGCAGCCACATCAGTGGCAGGGCCCCCAACGAGCAGTACTTC
CASSHISGRAPNEQYF
>TRBJ2-6|TRBD1|.|TRBV15
TGTGCCACCAGCAGAGGACAGGGGAATCCTGGGGCCAACGTCCTGACTTTC
CATSRGQGNPGANVLTF
>TRBJ2-1|.|.|TRBV11-2
TGTGCCAGCAGCCCCACCCGGGTCCTAGGCCATGAGCAGTTCTTC
CASSPTRVLGHEQFF
>TRBJ1-2|.|.|TRBV7-2
TGTGCCAGCAGCCTCGGGACCGGGGGAGGCTACACCTTC
CASSLGTGGGYTF
>TRBJ1-6|TRBD1|.|TRBV28
TGTGCCACCCGGGACAGGGGGCGCGAGCCCCTCCACTTT
CATRDRGREPLHF
>TRBJ1-1|TRBD1|.|TRBV7-9
TGTGCCAGCAGCTTAGACAGGGGGCTCTCCAGACTCATGAACACTGAAGCTTTCTTT
CASSLDRGLSRLMNTEAFF
>TRBJ2-5|.|.|TRBV5-4
TGTGCCAGCAGCTTGGGATTCAGGGAGACCCAGTACTTC
CASSLGFRETQYF
>TRBJ2-3|TRBD2|once|TRBV5-1
TGCGCCAGCAGCTCGCCGGGACTAGTACCCGATACGCAGTATTTT
CASSSPGLVPDTQYF
>TRBJ2-5|.|.|TRBV5-1
TGCGCCAGTTTAGAGGGGGAGCAAGAGACCCAGTACTTC
CASLEGEQETQYF
>TRBJ2-7|TRBD1|.|TRBV19
TGTGCCAGTAGTATAGGATGGGACAGGGACACCTACGAGCAGTACTTC
CASSIGWDRDTYEQYF
>TRBJ1-3|TRBD1|once|TRBV5-1
TGCGCCAGCAGCTCAGGACAGGTCTCTGGAAACACCATATATTTT
CASSSGQVSGNTIYF
>TRBJ1-1|TRBD1|.|TRBV19
TGTGCCAGTAGTAGACAGGGAATGAGGGCTGAAGCTTTCTTT
CASSRQGMRAEAFF
>TRBJ1-4|.|.|TRBV5-5
TGTGCCAGCAGCTTGGAAACAGGGTTCTCTCCTAATGAAAAACTGTTTTTT
CASSLETGFSPNEKLFF
>TRBJ1-2|.|.|TRBV13
TGTGCCAGCAGCTTATTCCTCCTAAGGGGAGGCTACACCTTC
CASSLFLLRGGYTF
>TRBJ2-7|.|.|TRBV19
TGTGCCACCACAGGGAACTACGAGCAGTACTTC
CATTGNYEQYF
>TRBJ1-5|.|few|TRBV21-1
TGTGCCAGTACAGACAGGTTCGGCAATCAGCCCCAGCATTTT
CASTDRFGNQPQHF